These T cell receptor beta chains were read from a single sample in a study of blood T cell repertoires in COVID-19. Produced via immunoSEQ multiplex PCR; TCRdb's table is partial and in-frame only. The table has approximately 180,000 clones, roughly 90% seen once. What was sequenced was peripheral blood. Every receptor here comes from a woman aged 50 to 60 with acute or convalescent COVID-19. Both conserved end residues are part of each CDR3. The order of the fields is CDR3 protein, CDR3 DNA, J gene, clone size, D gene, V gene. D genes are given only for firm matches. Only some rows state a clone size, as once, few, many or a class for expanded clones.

CASSLLSGANTGELFF | TGTGCCAGCAGTTTACTAAGCGGGGCGAACACCGGGGAGCTGTTTTTT | TRBJ2-2 | . | TRBD2 | TRBV27
CASSMGQGPDRAFF | TGTGCCAGCAGTATGGGACAGGGGCCAGATAGGGCTTTCTTT | TRBJ1-1 | once | TRBD1 | TRBV6-1
CASSLGHLGLAGDSGEQFF | TGTGCCAGCAGCTTGGGGCATCTGGGACTAGCGGGAGATAGCGGTGAGCAGTTCTTC | TRBJ2-1 | once | . | TRBV21-1
CASSLGRLAGVEQYF | TGTGCCAGCAGCTTGGGCCGACTAGCGGGAGTCGAGCAGTACTTC | TRBJ2-7 | . | TRBD2 | TRBV5-6
CASSSGQNYGYTF | TGTGCCAGCAGCTCGGGACAGAACTATGGCTACACCTTC | TRBJ1-2 | . | TRBD1 | TRBV7-2
CASSLGRPETQYF | TGTGCCAGCAGTTTGGGCAGGCCGGAGACCCAGTACTTC | TRBJ2-5 | . | . | TRBV12-3/TRBV12-4
CASSGQGMSQPQHF | TGTGCCAGCAGCGGTCAGGGTATGAGCCAGCCCCAGCATTTT | TRBJ1-5 | . | . | TRBV5-6
CAWRQTGGNYGYTF | TGTGCCTGGAGACAGACAGGGGGGAACTATGGCTACACCTTC | TRBJ1-2 | once | TRBD1 | TRBV30
CASSLVAGGLVAKNIQYF | TGTGCCAGCAGCTTAGTTGCGGGGGGGCTTGTAGCCAAAAACATTCAGTACTTC | TRBJ2-4 | . | TRBD2 | TRBV7-2
CASSLGFGRGGSYEQYF | TGTGCCAGCAGCTTAGGATTCGGCAGGGGCGGGTCCTACGAGCAGTACTTC | TRBJ2-7 | . | . | TRBV7-9
CASTETGTNEKLFF | TGTGCCAGCACCGAGACAGGGACTAATGAAAAACTGTTTTTT | TRBJ1-4 | once | TRBD1 | TRBV7-2
CASSILTGNNEQFF | TGTGCCAGTAGTATACTAACGGGGAACAATGAGCAGTTCTTC | TRBJ2-1 | . | . | TRBV19
CAWSAKRELFF | TGTGCCTGGAGTGCAAAGCGGGAGCTGTTTTTT | TRBJ2-2 | . | . | TRBV30
CASGGHSNQPQHF | TGTGCCAGCGGGGGACATAGCAATCAGCCCCAGCATTTT | TRBJ1-5 | . | . | TRBV6-5
CASSLDTDGYGYTF | TGTGCCAGCAGCCTCGACACAGACGGCTATGGCTACACCTTC | TRBJ1-2 | . | . | TRBV7-9
CASSLGDRDYGYTF | TGCGCCAGCAGCTTAGGCGACAGGGACTATGGCTACACCTTC | TRBJ1-2 | . | TRBD1 | TRBV5-1
CAWSRGDTQYF | TGTGCCTGGAGCCGGGGAGATACGCAGTATTTT | TRBJ2-3 | . | . | TRBV30
CASSMGQNTDTQYF | TGTGCCAGTAGTATGGGCCAGAACACAGATACGCAGTATTTT | TRBJ2-3 | . | . | TRBV19
CASSKAPGGESGNTIYF | TGTGCCAGCAGCAAGGCACCCGGAGGTGAGTCTGGAAACACCATATATTTT | TRBJ1-3 | . | . | TRBV21-1
CASSQDITTGADRAFF | TGTGCCAGCAGCCAAGATATCACGACAGGGGCGGACAGGGCTTTCTTT | TRBJ1-1 | once | TRBD1 | TRBV14
CAWTYGTGEAFF | TGTGCCTGGACCTACGGGACAGGTGAAGCTTTCTTT | TRBJ1-1 | . | TRBD1 | TRBV30
CASSQELLDMAGGPNEQFF | TGCGCCAGCAGCCAAGAATTGTTGGATATGGCGGGAGGGCCGAATGAGCAGTTCTTC | TRBJ2-1 | . | TRBD2 | TRBV4-3
CASSFPRSSGNTIYF | TGTGCCAGCAGCTTCCCTCGGTCCTCTGGAAACACCATATATTTT | TRBJ1-3 | . | . | TRBV7-2
CASSLAGGGDTQYF | TGTGCCAGCAGCTTGGCCGGTGGAGGAGATACGCAGTATTTT | TRBJ2-3 | . | . | TRBV5-5
CSVAGQRSYEQYF | TGCAGCGTTGCCGGACAGCGGTCCTACGAGCAGTACTTC | TRBJ2-7 | . | . | TRBV29-1
CASSSLLAGGRNEQFF | TGTGCCAGTAGTTCCCTACTAGCGGGAGGAAGGAATGAGCAGTTCTTC | TRBJ2-1 | once | TRBD2 | TRBV19
CASSEQGFSYNEQFF | TGTGCCAGCAGTGAACAGGGGTTTTCCTACAATGAGCAGTTCTTC | TRBJ2-1 | . | . | TRBV25-1
CASSLEAYSGNTIYF | TGCGCCAGCAGCTTGGAAGCTTACTCTGGAAACACCATATATTTT | TRBJ1-3 | . | . | TRBV5-1